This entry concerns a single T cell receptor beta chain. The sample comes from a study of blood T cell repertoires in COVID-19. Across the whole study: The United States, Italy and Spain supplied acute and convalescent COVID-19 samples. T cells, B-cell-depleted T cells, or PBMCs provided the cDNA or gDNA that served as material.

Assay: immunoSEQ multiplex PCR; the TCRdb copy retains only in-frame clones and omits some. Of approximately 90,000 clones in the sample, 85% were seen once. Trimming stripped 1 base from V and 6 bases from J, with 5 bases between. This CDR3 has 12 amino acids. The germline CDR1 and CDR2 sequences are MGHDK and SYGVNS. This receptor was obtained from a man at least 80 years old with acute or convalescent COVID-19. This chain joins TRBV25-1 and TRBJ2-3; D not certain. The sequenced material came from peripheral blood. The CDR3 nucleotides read TGTGCCAGCAGTGAATCCCCTGATACGCAGTATTTT. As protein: CASSESPDTQYF.